These T cell receptor beta chains were read from a single sample in a study of cytomegalovirus exposure and HLA in healthy donors. Measured with immunoSEQ multiplex PCR; TCRdb has only the in-frame clones, and not every one. The table has approximately 100,000 clones, about 75% seen once. The sequenced sample consisted of PBMCs. Source of these receptors: a woman aged 40 to 50 in good health and CMV-seropositive. The CDR3 runs from the conserved cysteine through the conserved F or W. The D gene is left open where the match is weak. Size is stated for part of the rows, as once, few or many counts, or as a class when the clone is expanded.

CDR3 protein: CASSTAGRETQYF
CDR3 DNA: TGTGCCAGCAGTACCGCAGGCCGAGAGACCCAGTACTTC
J gene: TRBJ2-5
clone size: -
D gene: -
V gene: TRBV11-2

CDR3 protein: CASSVAGGANTGELFF
CDR3 DNA: TGTGCCAGCAGCGTAGCGGGGGGCGCGAACACCGGGGAGCTGTTTTTT
J gene: TRBJ2-2
clone size: -
D gene: -
V gene: TRBV9

CDR3 protein: CASSLESFSPLHF
CDR3 DNA: TGTGCCAGCAGCTTAGAATCGTTTTCACCCCTCCACTTT
J gene: TRBJ1-6
clone size: once
D gene: -
V gene: TRBV7-2

CDR3 protein: CAINPGQGVQETQYF
CDR3 DNA: TGTGCCATCAACCCCGGACAGGGGGTCCAAGAGACCCAGTACTTC
J gene: TRBJ2-5
clone size: -
D gene: TRBD1
V gene: TRBV10-3

CDR3 protein: CASRTGTGRGLQANYGYTF
CDR3 DNA: TGTGCCAGCAGGACCGGGACAGGGAGAGGTTTACAAGCTAACTATGGCTACACCTTC
J gene: TRBJ1-2
clone size: -
D gene: TRBD1
V gene: TRBV2

CDR3 protein: CASSRTGPYSNQPQHF
CDR3 DNA: TGTGCCAGCAGTCGGACAGGGCCCTATAGCAATCAGCCCCAGCATTTT
J gene: TRBJ1-5
clone size: -
D gene: TRBD1
V gene: TRBV27

CDR3 protein: CAWSVIRGNEQFF
CDR3 DNA: TGTGCCTGGAGTGTAATTAGGGGCAATGAGCAGTTCTTC
J gene: TRBJ2-1
clone size: -
D gene: -
V gene: TRBV30

CDR3 protein: CASSLYQGQDEQFF
CDR3 DNA: TGTGCCAGCAGCTTATATCAGGGCCAGGATGAGCAGTTCTTC
J gene: TRBJ2-1
clone size: -
D gene: -
V gene: TRBV7-9

CDR3 protein: CASSPRLADTQYF
CDR3 DNA: TGTGCCAGCTCACCGCGACTAGCAGATACGCAGTATTTT
J gene: TRBJ2-3
clone size: -
D gene: -
V gene: TRBV18

CDR3 protein: CASSDLRGDNEQFF
CDR3 DNA: TGTGCCAGCAGTGACTTGCGGGGGGACAATGAGCAGTTCTTC
J gene: TRBJ2-1
clone size: -
D gene: TRBD2
V gene: TRBV6-4

CDR3 protein: CASSYPGHKGTEAFF
CDR3 DNA: TGTGCCAGCAGTTACCCCGGACACAAGGGGACTGAAGCTTTCTTT
J gene: TRBJ1-1
clone size: -
D gene: -
V gene: TRBV6-5

CDR3 protein: CASSLRQSGGRNEKLFF
CDR3 DNA: TGTGCCAGCAGCTTAAGGCAGTCGGGGGGGAGGAATGAAAAACTGTTTTTT
J gene: TRBJ1-4
clone size: -
D gene: -
V gene: TRBV7-9

CDR3 protein: CASSQQGSDEKLFF
CDR3 DNA: TGTGCCAGCAGTCAACAGGGGAGTGATGAAAAACTGTTTTTT
J gene: TRBJ1-4
clone size: -
D gene: TRBD1
V gene: TRBV7-9

CDR3 protein: CASSELTEIEAFF
CDR3 DNA: TGTGCCAGCAGTGAACTGACAGAAATTGAAGCTTTCTTT
J gene: TRBJ1-1
clone size: -
D gene: -
V gene: TRBV2

CDR3 protein: CSVEGSAGGETQYF
CDR3 DNA: TGCAGCGTTGAAGGGTCCGCAGGGGGGGAGACCCAGTACTTC
J gene: TRBJ2-5
clone size: -
D gene: -
V gene: TRBV29-1

CDR3 protein: CASSPQGQPNTEAFF
CDR3 DNA: TGTGCCAGCTCACCACAAGGACAGCCCAACACTGAAGCTTTCTTT
J gene: TRBJ1-1
clone size: few
D gene: -
V gene: TRBV18

CDR3 protein: CASSLQTYNSPLHF
CDR3 DNA: TGTGCCAGCAGCTTACAGACCTATAATTCACCCCTCCACTTT
J gene: TRBJ1-6
clone size: -
D gene: -
V gene: TRBV11-2

CDR3 protein: CASSLLGGGETEAFF
CDR3 DNA: TGCGCCAGCAGCTTGTTAGGAGGGGGCGAAACTGAAGCTTTCTTT
J gene: TRBJ1-1
clone size: -
D gene: TRBD1
V gene: TRBV5-1

CDR3 protein: CASSSLRQGYEQYF
CDR3 DNA: TGTGCCAGCAGCTCCCTCCGACAGGGCTACGAGCAGTACTTC
J gene: TRBJ2-7
clone size: -
D gene: TRBD1
V gene: TRBV7-9

CDR3 protein: CASSQGSRAGNYGYTF
CDR3 DNA: TGCGCCAGCAGCCAAGGCTCAAGAGCAGGGAACTATGGCTACACCTTC
J gene: TRBJ1-2
clone size: once
D gene: -
V gene: TRBV4-1

CDR3 protein: CASSPQQDRGYTF
CDR3 DNA: TGTGCCAGCTCACCACAACAAGACAGGGGCTACACCTTC
J gene: TRBJ1-2
clone size: once
D gene: -
V gene: TRBV18

CDR3 protein: CASSLGSGGDTDTQYF
CDR3 DNA: TGTGCTAGCAGCTTAGGAAGCGGGGGGGACACAGATACGCAGTATTTT
J gene: TRBJ2-3
clone size: once
D gene: TRBD2
V gene: TRBV7-7

CDR3 protein: CASRLLYKQETQYF
CDR3 DNA: TGTGCAAGTCGCCTCCTCTATAAACAAGAGACCCAGTACTTC
J gene: TRBJ2-5
clone size: -
D gene: -
V gene: TRBV12-2

CDR3 protein: CASSYGPTGGKYGNTIYF
CDR3 DNA: TGTGCCAGTAGTTACGGACCCACGGGGGGAAAATATGGAAACACCATATATTTT
J gene: TRBJ1-3
clone size: few
D gene: -
V gene: TRBV19

CDR3 protein: CASSLLARDTGELFF
CDR3 DNA: TGCGCCAGCAGCTTGCTAGCGAGGGACACCGGGGAGCTGTTTTTT
J gene: TRBJ2-2
clone size: -
D gene: -
V gene: TRBV5-1

CDR3 protein: CASSSTGVNYGYTF
CDR3 DNA: TGTGCCAGCAGTTCAACAGGGGTTAACTATGGCTACACCTTC
J gene: TRBJ1-2
clone size: -
D gene: TRBD1
V gene: TRBV7-8

CDR3 protein: CASSEPSGLREKLFF
CDR3 DNA: TGTGCCAGCAGTGAACCCTCAGGGTTAAGGGAAAAACTGTTTTTT
J gene: TRBJ1-4
clone size: -
D gene: -
V gene: TRBV25-1

CDR3 protein: CASSFRTGRGAGELFF
CDR3 DNA: TGTGCCAGCAGCTTCCGGACAGGGAGGGGCGCCGGGGAGCTGTTTTTT
J gene: TRBJ2-2
clone size: few
D gene: -
V gene: TRBV5-5

CDR3 protein: CASSSRDRTYGYTF
CDR3 DNA: TGTGCTAGCAGCTCCCGGGACAGGACGTATGGCTACACCTTC
J gene: TRBJ1-2
clone size: -
D gene: TRBD1
V gene: TRBV7-7

CDR3 protein: CASSVGVSGTGRNEQFF
CDR3 DNA: TGCGCCAGCAGCGTAGGAGTCTCCGGGACAGGGCGTAATGAGCAGTTCTTC
J gene: TRBJ2-1
clone size: -
D gene: TRBD1
V gene: TRBV5-1

CDR3 protein: CASERTVNYGYTF
CDR3 DNA: TGTGCCAGTGAGCGGACAGTTAACTATGGCTACACCTTC
J gene: TRBJ1-2
clone size: -
D gene: -
V gene: TRBV19

CDR3 protein: CASSLSEIYGYTF
CDR3 DNA: TGTGCCAGCAGCTTATCCGAGATCTATGGCTACACCTTC
J gene: TRBJ1-2
clone size: -
D gene: -
V gene: TRBV11-3

CDR3 protein: CSATPNTEAFF
CDR3 DNA: TGCAGTGCCACACCGAACACTGAAGCTTTCTTT
J gene: TRBJ1-1
clone size: -
D gene: -
V gene: TRBV20-1

CDR3 protein: CASSEGQGNTEAFF
CDR3 DNA: TGCGCCAGCAGTGAGGGACAGGGAAACACTGAAGCTTTCTTT
J gene: TRBJ1-1
clone size: -
D gene: TRBD1
V gene: TRBV10-2

CDR3 protein: CASSIGTYTEAFF
CDR3 DNA: TGTGCCAGTAGTATTGGGACATACACTGAAGCTTTCTTT
J gene: TRBJ1-1
clone size: -
D gene: -
V gene: TRBV19

CDR3 protein: CASSQDYFRSTTLDTQYF
CDR3 DNA: TGTGCCAGCAGCCAAGATTATTTTCGGAGTACGACCCTAGATACGCAGTATTTT
J gene: TRBJ2-3
clone size: few
D gene: -
V gene: TRBV14

CDR3 protein: CASITYPGNTIYF
CDR3 DNA: TGTGCCAGTATCACATACCCCGGAAACACCATATATTTT
J gene: TRBJ1-3
clone size: -
D gene: -
V gene: TRBV19

CDR3 protein: CASSQDPLTGYNEQFF
CDR3 DNA: TGCGCCAGCAGCCAAGACCCCTTGACAGGCTACAATGAGCAGTTCTTC
J gene: TRBJ2-1
clone size: -
D gene: -
V gene: TRBV4-1

CDR3 protein: CASSQDSNYGYTF
CDR3 DNA: TGTGCCAGCAGCCAGGACAGCAACTATGGCTACACCTTC
J gene: TRBJ1-2
clone size: -
D gene: -
V gene: TRBV7-9

CDR3 protein: CAISVQGQGTEAFF
CDR3 DNA: TGTGCCATCAGTGTACAGGGGCAGGGGACTGAAGCTTTCTTT
J gene: TRBJ1-1
clone size: -
D gene: TRBD1
V gene: TRBV10-3

CDR3 protein: CASSQGQGVFYEQYF
CDR3 DNA: TGCGCCAGCAGCCAAGGACAGGGGGTATTCTACGAGCAGTACTTC
J gene: TRBJ2-7
clone size: -
D gene: TRBD1
V gene: TRBV4-1

CDR3 protein: CASSGTGGAETQYF
CDR3 DNA: TGCGCCAGCAGTGGGACAGGGGGCGCGGAGACCCAGTACTTC
J gene: TRBJ2-5
clone size: -
D gene: TRBD1
V gene: TRBV5-1

CDR3 protein: CASSWGRGYQETQYF
CDR3 DNA: TGTGCCAGCAGCTGGGGACGGGGGTACCAAGAGACCCAGTACTTC
J gene: TRBJ2-5
clone size: -
D gene: -
V gene: TRBV5-4

CDR3 protein: CASSAAGGPYEQYF
CDR3 DNA: TGCGCCAGCAGCGCTGCGGGGGGGCCTTACGAGCAGTACTTC
J gene: TRBJ2-7
clone size: -
D gene: TRBD2
V gene: TRBV5-1

CDR3 protein: CASSQLPGLAGGKYF
CDR3 DNA: TGCGCCAGCAGCCAACTACCGGGACTAGCGGGGGGGAAGTACTTC
J gene: TRBJ2-7
clone size: -
D gene: TRBD2
V gene: TRBV4-1

CDR3 protein: CASIKTGNTEAFF
CDR3 DNA: TGTGCCAGCATTAAAACAGGGAACACTGAAGCTTTCTTT
J gene: TRBJ1-1
clone size: -
D gene: -
V gene: TRBV6-1

CDR3 protein: CASKLTGGNTGELFF
CDR3 DNA: TGTGCCAGCAAGCTCACAGGGGGCAACACCGGGGAGCTGTTTTTT
J gene: TRBJ2-2
clone size: -
D gene: TRBD1
V gene: TRBV6-1

CDR3 protein: CASSFQGAGEQYF
CDR3 DNA: TGTGCCAGCAGTTTTCAGGGCGCGGGGGAGCAGTACTTC
J gene: TRBJ2-7
clone size: -
D gene: -
V gene: TRBV27

CDR3 protein: CASTPGGTGRRNNSPLHF
CDR3 DNA: TGTGCCAGCACCCCTGGGGGGACAGGGAGACGCAATAATTCACCCCTCCACTTT
J gene: TRBJ1-6
clone size: -
D gene: TRBD1
V gene: TRBV2